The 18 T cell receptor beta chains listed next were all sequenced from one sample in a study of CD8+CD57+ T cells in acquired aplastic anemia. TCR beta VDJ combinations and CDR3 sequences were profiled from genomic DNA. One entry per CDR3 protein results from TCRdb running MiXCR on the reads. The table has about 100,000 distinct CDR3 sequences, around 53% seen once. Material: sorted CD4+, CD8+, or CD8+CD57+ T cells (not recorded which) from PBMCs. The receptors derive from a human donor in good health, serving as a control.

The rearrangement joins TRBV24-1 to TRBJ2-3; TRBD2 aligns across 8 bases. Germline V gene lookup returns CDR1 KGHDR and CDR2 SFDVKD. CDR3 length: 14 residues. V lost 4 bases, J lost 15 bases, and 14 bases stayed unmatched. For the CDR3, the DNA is TGTGCCACCAGTGACCCCTTGGGCGGGGGGCAAAAATATTTT. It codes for CATSDPLGGGQKYF.

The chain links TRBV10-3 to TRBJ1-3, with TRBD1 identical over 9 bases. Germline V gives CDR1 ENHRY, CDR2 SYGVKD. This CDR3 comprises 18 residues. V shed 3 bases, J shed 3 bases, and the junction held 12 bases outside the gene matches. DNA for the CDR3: TGTGCCATCAGTGACTACGAGGGGACAGGGTTTTTTGGAAACACCATATATTTT. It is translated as CAISDYEGTGFFGNTIYF.

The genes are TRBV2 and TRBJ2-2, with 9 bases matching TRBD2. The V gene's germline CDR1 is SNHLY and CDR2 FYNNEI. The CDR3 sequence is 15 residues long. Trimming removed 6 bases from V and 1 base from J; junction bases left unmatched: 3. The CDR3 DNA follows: TGTGCCAGCAGCTTAGCGGGGGTGAACACCGGGGAGCTGTTTTTT. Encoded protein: CASSLAGVNTGELFF.

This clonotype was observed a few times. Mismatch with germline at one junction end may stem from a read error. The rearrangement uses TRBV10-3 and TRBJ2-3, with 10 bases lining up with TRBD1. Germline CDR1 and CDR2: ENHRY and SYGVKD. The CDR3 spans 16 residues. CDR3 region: CASSLRQGAVFDTQYF. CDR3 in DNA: TGTGCCAGCAGTCTTCGACAGGGGGCGGTTTTTGATACGCAGTATTTT.

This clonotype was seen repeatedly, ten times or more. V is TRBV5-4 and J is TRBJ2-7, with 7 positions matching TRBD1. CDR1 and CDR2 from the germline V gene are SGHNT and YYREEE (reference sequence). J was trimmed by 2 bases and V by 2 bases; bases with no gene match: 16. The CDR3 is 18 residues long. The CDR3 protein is CASSLGATGPRVPYEQYF. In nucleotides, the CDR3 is TGTGCCAGCAGCTTAGGGGCGACAGGGCCTAGGGTTCCCTACGAGCAGTACTTC.

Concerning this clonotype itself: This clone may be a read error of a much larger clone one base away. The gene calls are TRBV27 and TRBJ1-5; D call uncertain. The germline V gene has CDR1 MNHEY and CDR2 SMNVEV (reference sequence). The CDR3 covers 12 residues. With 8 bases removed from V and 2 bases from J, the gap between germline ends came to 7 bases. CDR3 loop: CASGIGNQPQHF. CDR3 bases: TGTGCCAGCGGTATTGGCAATCAGCCCCAGCATTTT.

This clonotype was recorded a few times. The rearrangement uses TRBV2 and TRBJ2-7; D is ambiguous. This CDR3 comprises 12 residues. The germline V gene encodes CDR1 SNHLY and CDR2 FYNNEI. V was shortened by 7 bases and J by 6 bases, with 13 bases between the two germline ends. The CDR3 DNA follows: TGTGCCAGCATAGGTCGTGCTGGCGAGCAGTACTTC. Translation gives CASIGRAGEQYF.

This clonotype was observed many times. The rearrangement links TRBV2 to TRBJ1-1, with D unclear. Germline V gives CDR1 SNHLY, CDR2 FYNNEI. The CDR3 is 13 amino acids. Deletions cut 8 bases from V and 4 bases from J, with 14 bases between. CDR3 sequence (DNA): TGTGCCAGCGGCCCTTTTTTGGGCACTGAAGCTTTCTTT. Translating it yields CASGPFLGTEAFF.

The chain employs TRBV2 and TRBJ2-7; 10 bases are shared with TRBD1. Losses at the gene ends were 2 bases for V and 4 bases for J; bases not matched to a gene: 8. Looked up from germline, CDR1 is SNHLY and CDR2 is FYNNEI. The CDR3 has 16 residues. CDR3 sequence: CASSEPGQGGPYEQYF. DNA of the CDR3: TGTGCCAGCAGTGAACCCGGACAGGGGGGGCCTTACGAGCAGTACTTC.

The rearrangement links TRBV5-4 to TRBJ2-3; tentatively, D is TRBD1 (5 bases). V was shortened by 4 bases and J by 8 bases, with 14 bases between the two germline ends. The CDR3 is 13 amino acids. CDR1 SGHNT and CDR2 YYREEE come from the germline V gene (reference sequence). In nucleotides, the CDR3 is TGTGCCAGCAGCCATGCGACAGTGGGTACGCAGTATTTT. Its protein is CASSHATVGTQYF.

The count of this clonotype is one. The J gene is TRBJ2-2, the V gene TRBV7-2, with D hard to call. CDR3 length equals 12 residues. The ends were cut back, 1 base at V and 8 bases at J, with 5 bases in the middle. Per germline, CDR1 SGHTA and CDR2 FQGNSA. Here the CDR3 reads CASSLEVGELFF. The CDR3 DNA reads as TGTGCCAGCAGCTTAGAAGTGGGGGAGCTGTTTTTT.

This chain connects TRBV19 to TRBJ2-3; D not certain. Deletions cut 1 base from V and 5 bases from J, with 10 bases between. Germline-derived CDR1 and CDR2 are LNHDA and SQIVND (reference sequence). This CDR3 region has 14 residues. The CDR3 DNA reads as TGTGCCAGTAGTATAGCCGGGTGGGTAGATACGCAGTATTTT. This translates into CASSIAGWVDTQYF.

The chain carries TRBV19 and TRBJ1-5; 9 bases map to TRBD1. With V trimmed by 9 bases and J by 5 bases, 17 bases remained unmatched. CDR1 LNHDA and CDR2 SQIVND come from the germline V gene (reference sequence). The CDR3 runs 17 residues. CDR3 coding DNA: TGTGCCAGGCTAAAATTTGGGGGGACAGGGCGAGATCAGCCCCAGCATTTT. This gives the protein CARLKFGGTGRDQPQHF. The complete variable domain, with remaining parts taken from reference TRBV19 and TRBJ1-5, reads DGGITQSPKYLFRKEGQNVTLSCEQNLNHDAMYWYRQDPGQGLRLIYYSQIVNDFQKGDIAEGYSVSREKKESFPLTVTSAQKNPTAFYLCARLKFGGTGRDQPQHFGDGTRLSIL.

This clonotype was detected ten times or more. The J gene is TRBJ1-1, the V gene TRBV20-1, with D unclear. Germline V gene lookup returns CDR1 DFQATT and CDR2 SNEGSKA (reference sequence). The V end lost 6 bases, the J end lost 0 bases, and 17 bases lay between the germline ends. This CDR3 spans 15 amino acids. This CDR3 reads CSAGFGTAMNTEAFF. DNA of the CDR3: TGCAGTGCCGGTTTCGGTACAGCGATGAACACTGAAGCTTTCTTT.

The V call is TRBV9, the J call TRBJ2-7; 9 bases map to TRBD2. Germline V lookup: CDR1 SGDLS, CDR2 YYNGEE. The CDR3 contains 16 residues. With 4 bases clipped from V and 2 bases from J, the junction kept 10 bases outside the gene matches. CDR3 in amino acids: CASSLDISGSTYEQYF. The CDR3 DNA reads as TGTGCCAGCAGCTTAGATATTAGCGGGAGCACCTACGAGCAGTACTTC.

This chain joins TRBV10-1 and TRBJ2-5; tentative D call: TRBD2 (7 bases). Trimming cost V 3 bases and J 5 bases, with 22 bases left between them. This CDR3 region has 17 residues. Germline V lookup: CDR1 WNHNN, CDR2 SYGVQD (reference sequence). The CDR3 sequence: CASSEGFAAGAGETQYF. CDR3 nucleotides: TGCGCCAGCAGTGAAGGGTTCGCCGCGGGGGCAGGGGAGACCCAGTACTTC.

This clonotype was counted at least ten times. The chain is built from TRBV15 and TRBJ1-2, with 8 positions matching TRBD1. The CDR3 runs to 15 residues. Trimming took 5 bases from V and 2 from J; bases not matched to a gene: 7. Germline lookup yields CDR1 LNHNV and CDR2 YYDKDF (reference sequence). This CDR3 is CATSPDRGQNYGYTF. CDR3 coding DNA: TGTGCCACCAGCCCTGACAGGGGCCAGAACTATGGCTACACCTTC.

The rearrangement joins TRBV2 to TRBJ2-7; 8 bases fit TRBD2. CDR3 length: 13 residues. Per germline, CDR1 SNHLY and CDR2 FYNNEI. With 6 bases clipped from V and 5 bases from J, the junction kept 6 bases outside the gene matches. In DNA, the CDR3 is TGTGCCAGCAGAGCGGGAGCTTTCAACGAGCAGTACTTC. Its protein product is CASRAGAFNEQYF.